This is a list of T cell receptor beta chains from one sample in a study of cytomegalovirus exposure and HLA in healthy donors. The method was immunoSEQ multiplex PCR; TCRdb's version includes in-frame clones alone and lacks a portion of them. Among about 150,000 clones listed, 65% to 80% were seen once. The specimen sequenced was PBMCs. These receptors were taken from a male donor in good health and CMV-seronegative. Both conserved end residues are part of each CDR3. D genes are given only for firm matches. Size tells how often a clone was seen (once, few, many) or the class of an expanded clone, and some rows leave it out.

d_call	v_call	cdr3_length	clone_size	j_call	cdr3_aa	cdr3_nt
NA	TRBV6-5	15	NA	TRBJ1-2	CASTPRTVSAYGYTF	TGTGCCAGCACCCCAAGGACAGTTTCGGCTTATGGCTACACCTTC
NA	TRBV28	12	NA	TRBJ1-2	CAIWTENYGYTF	TGTGCCATCTGGACTGAAAACTATGGCTACACCTTC
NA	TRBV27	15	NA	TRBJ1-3	CASRPGQFSGNTIYF	TGTGCCAGCAGACCTGGACAGTTCTCTGGAAACACCATATATTTT
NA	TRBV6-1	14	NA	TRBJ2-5	CASSGRRAPETQYF	TGTGCCAGCAGTGGTCGGAGGGCCCCAGAGACCCAGTACTTC
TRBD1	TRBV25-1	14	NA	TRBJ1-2	CASSEYFSGTGYTF	TGTGCCAGCAGTGAATACTTTAGTGGGACAGGGTATACCTTC
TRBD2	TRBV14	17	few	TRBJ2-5	CASSQEPLAGNQETQYF	TGTGCCAGCAGCCAAGAGCCCCTAGCGGGCAACCAAGAGACCCAGTACTTC
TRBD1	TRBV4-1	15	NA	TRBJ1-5	CASGQGQDSNQPQHF	TGCGCCAGCGGCCAAGGACAGGATAGCAATCAGCCCCAGCATTTT
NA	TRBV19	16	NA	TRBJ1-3	CASSGRWQGLGNTIYF	TGTGCCAGTAGTGGTCGATGGCAGGGCCTCGGAAACACCATATATTTT
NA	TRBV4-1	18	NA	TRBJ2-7	CASSQEGGVGQRAYEQYF	TGCGCCAGCAGCCAAGAAGGGGGGGTGGGCCAGCGAGCCTACGAGCAGTACTTC
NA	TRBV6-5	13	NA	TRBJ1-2	CASSHGDYYGYTF	TGTGCCAGCAGCCACGGGGACTACTATGGCTACACCTTC
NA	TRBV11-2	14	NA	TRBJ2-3	CASSFAGSTDTQYF	TGTGCCAGCAGCTTTGCAGGGAGCACAGATACGCAGTATTTT
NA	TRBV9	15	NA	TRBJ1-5	CASSVGTVAGQPQHF	TGTGCCAGCAGCGTAGGGACAGTGGCGGGTCAGCCCCAGCATTTT
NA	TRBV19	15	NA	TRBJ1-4	CASSYNPRTSEKLFF	TGTGCCAGTAGCTATAACCCCCGGACATCTGAAAAACTGTTTTTT
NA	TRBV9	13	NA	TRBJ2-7	CASSVAGRYEQYF	TGTGCCAGCAGCGTAGCTGGGCGCTACGAGCAGTACTTC
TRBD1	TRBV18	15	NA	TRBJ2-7	CASSPSPTGGYEQYF	TGTGCCAGCTCACCCTCTCCGACAGGGGGATACGAGCAGTACTTC
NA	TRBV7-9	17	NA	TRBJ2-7	CASSLRGEGVNSYEQYF	TGTGCCAGCAGCTTAAGGGGGGAGGGGGTAAACTCCTACGAGCAGTACTTC
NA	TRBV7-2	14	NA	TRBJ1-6	CASSRTAYNSPLHF	TGTGCCAGCAGTCGGACAGCCTATAATTCACCCCTCCACTTT
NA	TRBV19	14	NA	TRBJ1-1	CASTTTTGLPGAFF	TGTGCCAGTACAACAACCACCGGACTTCCAGGAGCTTTCTTT
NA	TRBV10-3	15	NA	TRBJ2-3	CAISEVGSSADTQYF	TGTGCCATCAGTGAGGTGGGCAGCTCCGCAGATACGCAGTATTTT
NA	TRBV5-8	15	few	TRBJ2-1	CASSIELSSYNEQFF	TGTGCCAGCAGCATCGAGTTAAGCTCCTACAATGAGCAGTTCTTC
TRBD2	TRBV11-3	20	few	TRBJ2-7	CASSLAPPLAGGRARLEQYF	TGTGCCAGCAGCTTAGCCCCCCCCCTAGCGGGAGGGCGGGCCCGGCTCGAGCAGTACTTC
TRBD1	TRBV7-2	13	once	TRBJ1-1	CASSVHRGPEAFF	TGTGCCAGCAGCGTCCACAGGGGGCCTGAAGCTTTCTTT
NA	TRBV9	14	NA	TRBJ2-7	CASSVAQGSYEQYF	TGTGCCAGCAGCGTAGCGCAGGGTAGTTACGAGCAGTACTTC
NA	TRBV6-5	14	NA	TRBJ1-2	CASSLGGGESGYTF	TGTGCCAGCAGCCTAGGCGGCGGGGAAAGCGGCTACACCTTC
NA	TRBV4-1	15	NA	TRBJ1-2	CASSQGVAANYGYTF	TGCGCCAGCAGCCAAGGAGTCGCCGCAAACTATGGCTACACCTTC
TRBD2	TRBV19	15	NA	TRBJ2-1	CASSYFRDYNNEQFF	TGTGCCAGTAGTTATTTCCGGGACTACAACAATGAGCAGTTCTTC
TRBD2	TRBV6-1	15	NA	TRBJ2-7	CASSEDLSGSREQYF	TGTGCCAGCAGTGAAGATCTTAGCGGGAGCCGAGAGCAGTACTTC
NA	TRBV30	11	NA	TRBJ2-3	CAWSSGDTQYF	TGTGCCTGGAGTTCTGGCGATACGCAGTATTTT
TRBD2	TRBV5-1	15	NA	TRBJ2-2	CASSFSGANTGELFF	TGCGCCAGCAGCTTTAGCGGGGCGAACACCGGGGAGCTGTTTTTT
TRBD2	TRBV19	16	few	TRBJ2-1	CASSAGLAGAYNEQFF	TGTGCCAGTAGTGCGGGACTAGCGGGGGCCTACAATGAGCAGTTCTTC
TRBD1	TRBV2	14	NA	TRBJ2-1	CASTIDRGWNEQFF	TGTGCCAGCACCATAGACAGGGGTTGGAATGAGCAGTTCTTC
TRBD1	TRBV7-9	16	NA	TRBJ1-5	CSSSPPGGDGNQPQHF	TGTTCCAGCAGCCCCCCAGGGGGCGATGGCAATCAGCCCCAGCATTTT
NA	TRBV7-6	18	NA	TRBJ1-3	CASSRGIRGGNSGNTIYF	TGTGCCAGCAGCAGGGGGATAAGGGGAGGGAACTCTGGAAACACCATATATTTT
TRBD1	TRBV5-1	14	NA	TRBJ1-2	CASSPTGVSYGYTF	TGCGCCAGCAGCCCAACAGGGGTTTCCTATGGCTACACCTTC
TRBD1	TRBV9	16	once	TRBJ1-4	CASSTGPGQGPEKLFF	TGTGCCAGCAGCACGGGGCCGGGACAGGGGCCAGAAAAACTGTTTTTT
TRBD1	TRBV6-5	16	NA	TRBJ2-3	CASSYRRQGRTDTQYF	TGTGCCAGCAGTTACCGAAGACAGGGACGCACAGATACGCAGTATTTT
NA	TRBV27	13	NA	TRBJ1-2	CASSFVPPRGYTF	TGTGCCAGCAGTTTTGTCCCGCCTCGGGGCTACACCTTC
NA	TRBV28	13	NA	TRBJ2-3	CASSSPDTDTQYF	TGTGCCAGCAGTTCACCAGACACAGATACGCAGTATTTT
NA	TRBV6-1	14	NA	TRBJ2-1	CASSPAGAGNEQFF	TGTGCCAGCAGTCCGGCGGGGGCGGGTAATGAGCAGTTCTTC
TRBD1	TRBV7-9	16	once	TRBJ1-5	CASSLDGTVSNQPQHF	TGTGCCAGCAGCTTAGATGGGACAGTTAGCAATCAGCCCCAGCATTTT
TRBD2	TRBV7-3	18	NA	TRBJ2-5	CASSLTRPGGGAQETQYF	TGTGCCAGCAGCTTAACCCGCCCAGGCGGGGGGGCTCAAGAGACCCAGTACTTC
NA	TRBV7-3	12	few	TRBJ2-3	CASSQGSRTQYF	TGTGCCAGCAGCCAGGGGTCGCGTACGCAGTATTTT